Shown below are 17 T cell receptor beta chains from a single sample sequenced in a study of identical twins. TCRdb processed the 5' RACE reads anew with MiXCR; each CDR3 protein has one entry. The sample has around 670,000 distinct CDR3 sequences; around 6% are singletons. Sample: naive T cells sorted from blood. The origin of the receptors is a man younger than 35 in good health.

This clonotype showed up many times. The germline gene is not matched at one end of the junction; a read error may be the cause. In nucleotides, the CDR3 is TGTGCCAGCAGTTGGGGGCAAGAGACCCAGTACTTC. Residues: CASSWGQETQYF. The chain has TRBV5-1 and TRBJ2-5; D might be TRBD1 or TRBD2, each matching 5 bases. This CDR3 has 12 amino acids. In germline, CDR1 is SGHRS, CDR2 YFSETQ.

This clonotype was observed a handful of times. The chain has TRBV20-1 and TRBJ2-1, with D tentatively TRBD2 (6 bases). Germline V gene lookup returns CDR1 DFQATT and CDR2 SNEGSKA (reference sequence). The CDR3 loop spans 14 amino acids. V was cut by 3 bases and J by 8 bases, with 17 bases left in between. CDR3 sequence reads: CSARDSGGEHEQFF. The CDR3 DNA sequence: TGCAGTGCTAGGGATAGCGGTGGAGAGCATGAGCAGTTCTTC.

This clonotype was recorded at least ten times. V and J are TRBV15 and TRBJ2-1; D not resolved. From germline, CDR1 is LNHNV and CDR2 YYDKDF (reference sequence). With 0 bases removed from V and 7 bases from J, the gap between germline ends came to 13 bases. This CDR3 is 15 amino acids long. The CDR3 protein is CATSRDHVLVNEQFF. In DNA, the CDR3 is TGTGCCACCAGCAGAGATCACGTTCTGGTAAATGAGCAGTTCTTC.

This clonotype has at least ten counts. The CDR3 sequence: CASSLVPTGYEQYF. CDR3 nucleotide sequence: TGCGCCAGCAGCTTGGTACCGACGGGTTACGAGCAGTACTTC. The gene calls are TRBV5-1 and TRBJ2-7; D unresolved. This CDR3 spans 14 amino acids. V lost 0 bases and J 4 bases, leaving 11 bases between the germline ends. Germline lookup yields CDR1 SGHRS and CDR2 YFSETQ. The entire variable domain, with the rest obtained from reference TRBV5-1 and TRBJ2-7, is as follows: KAGVTQTPRYLIKTRGQQVTLSCSPISGHRSVSWYQQTPGQGLQFLFEYFSETQRNKGNFPGRFSGRQFSNSRSEMNVSTLELGDSALYLCASSLVPTGYEQYFGPGTRLTVT.

The sample holds a few counts of this clonotype. The rearrangement joins TRBV15 to TRBJ2-7; 7 nucleotides align to TRBD1. The CDR3 length is 17 residues. Trimming took 1 base from V and 3 from J; bases not matched to a gene: 12. Germline V gives CDR1 LNHNV, CDR2 YYDKDF (reference sequence). CDR3 sequence (DNA): TGTGCCACCAGCAGAGCGTACAGGGGTGAAAGTAGCTACGAGCAGTACGTC. This sequence encodes CATSRAYRGESSYEQYV.

This clonotype has ten or more counts. This sequence joins TRBV7-9 and TRBJ2-1; 9 bases fit TRBD2. The V gene end was trimmed by 2 bases and the J gene end by 9 bases; junction bases not matched to a gene: 8. Germline-derived CDR1 and CDR2 are SEHNR and FQNEAQ (reference sequence). CDR3 size: 15 residues. CDR3 protein: CASSLLSTSGPEQFF. The CDR3, as DNA: TGTGCCAGCAGCTTATTGTCGACTAGCGGACCTGAGCAGTTCTTC.

This clonotype has ten or more counts. J is TRBJ2-2 and V is TRBV29-1, with 12 nucleotides matching TRBD2. The CDR3 has 16 residues. Germline loops: CDR1 SQVTM, CDR2 ANQGSEA. V lost 3 bases and J lost 0; bases outside the gene matches: 2. The chain's CDR3 is CSVDGTSGPNTGELFF. DNA for the CDR3: TGCAGCGTTGACGGGACTAGCGGGCCGAACACCGGGGAGCTGTTTTTT.

Ten or more counts support this clonotype. V gene TRBV18 combines with J gene TRBJ2-1; D ambiguous. The CDR3 covers 13 residues. V lost 2 bases and J 4 bases, leaving 6 bases between the germline ends. Germline V gives CDR1 KGHSH, CDR2 LQKENI. The CDR3 is CASSPGRYNEQFF. The CDR3 coding sequence is TGTGCCAGCTCACCAGGCAGATACAATGAGCAGTTCTTC.

This sequence joins TRBV20-1 and TRBJ1-5; D not certain. CDR1 DFQATT and CDR2 SNEGSKA come from the germline V gene (reference sequence). V was trimmed by 1 base and J by 6 bases, leaving 13 bases between them. There are 14 residues in the CDR3. The CDR3 coding sequence is TGCAGTGCTAGAGGATGGGGTGAAGGTCAGCCCCAGCATTTT. Protein product: CSARGWGEGQPQHF.

This rearrangement joins TRBV7-9 to TRBJ2-3; TRBD1 matches at 8 bases. The V and J ends lost 4 bases and 5 bases, in that order; junction bases with no gene match: 14. Germline CDR1 SEHNR, CDR2 FQNEAQ (reference sequence). The CDR3 totals 17 residues. The CDR3 nucleotides are TGTGCCAGCAGCTCTCGAGCCGGGACAGGTATCGGAGATACGCAGTATTTT. It encodes CASSSRAGTGIGDTQYF.

This clonotype was seen at least ten times. The chain employs TRBV5-1 and TRBJ2-7; 9 bases are shared with TRBD1. V lost 4 bases and J lost 2; bases outside the gene matches: 4. The CDR3 spans 14 residues. Germline CDR1 is SGHRS and CDR2 is YFSETQ. CDR3 nucleotides: TGCGCCAGCAGCCGGGACAGGGATACCTACGAGCAGTACGTC. Translating it yields CASSRDRDTYEQYV.

This clonotype appeared many times. CDR3 loop: CATSSSLALQETQYF. CDR3 coding DNA: TGTGCCACCAGCTCATCCTTGGCCCTCCAAGAGACCCAGTACTTC. The J gene is TRBJ2-5, the V gene TRBV15; D ambiguous. The CDR3 has 15 amino acids. The V gene's germline CDR1 is LNHNV and CDR2 YYDKDF (reference sequence). V gave up 5 bases and J gave up 1 base, with 14 bases separating them.

Many counts were recorded for this clonotype. The V and J genes are TRBV27 and TRBJ2-7; D unclear. Germline V gene data show CDR1 as MNHEY and CDR2 as SMNVEV (reference sequence). The CDR3 spans 14 residues. V shed 0 bases and J shed 2 bases, with 8 bases lying between them. The CDR3 region has the DNA TGTGCCAGCAGTTTATCGTTTGGGGCCTACGAGCAGTACTTC. Its translation is CASSLSFGAYEQYF.

This clonotype was detected ten times or more. The V and J genes are TRBV12-3 or TRBV12-4 and TRBJ2-2, with TRBD1 matching over 9 bases. Losses at the gene ends were 5 bases for V and 3 bases for J; bases not matched to a gene: 4. This CDR3 spans 15 amino acids. The CDR3 spells CASSPGQGYTGELFF. DNA of the CDR3: TGTGCCAGCAGTCCTGGACAGGGGTACACCGGGGAGCTGTTTTTT.

The table lists this clonotype with a few counts. V is TRBV12-3 or TRBV12-4 and J is TRBJ1-2, with 12 bases that match TRBD1. The CDR3 is 15 amino acids. The J segment lost 7 bases and the V segment lost 7 bases, leaving 10 bases of the junction unmatched. The DNA for the CDR3 is TGTGCCAGCATGAGGGACAGGGGGCTTTTTGCTGGCTACACCTTC. The encoded protein is CASMRDRGLFAGYTF.

This clonotype has a count of ten or more. This chain connects TRBV9 to TRBJ2-6; no firm D call. The V end lost 0 bases, the J end lost 0 bases, and 7 bases lay between the germline ends. CDR1 is SGDLS and CDR2 is YYNGEE in the germline V gene. The CDR3 extends over 16 amino acids. The CDR3 spells CASSVAWSSGANVLTF. In DNA, the CDR3 is TGTGCCAGCAGCGTAGCATGGAGCTCTGGGGCCAACGTCCTGACTTTC.

At least ten counts were recorded for this clonotype. The chain links TRBV5-1 to TRBJ2-1; possibly TRBD2 for D (6 bases). The CDR3 has 17 amino acids. The germline CDR1 and CDR2 sequences are SGHRS and YFSETQ. The V and J ends lost 4 bases and 6 bases respectively, with 23 bases between them. CDR3 loop: CASSRREHLVRGNEQFF. In DNA, the CDR3 is TGCGCCAGCAGCCGTCGGGAGCATTTGGTGAGAGGCAATGAGCAGTTCTTC.